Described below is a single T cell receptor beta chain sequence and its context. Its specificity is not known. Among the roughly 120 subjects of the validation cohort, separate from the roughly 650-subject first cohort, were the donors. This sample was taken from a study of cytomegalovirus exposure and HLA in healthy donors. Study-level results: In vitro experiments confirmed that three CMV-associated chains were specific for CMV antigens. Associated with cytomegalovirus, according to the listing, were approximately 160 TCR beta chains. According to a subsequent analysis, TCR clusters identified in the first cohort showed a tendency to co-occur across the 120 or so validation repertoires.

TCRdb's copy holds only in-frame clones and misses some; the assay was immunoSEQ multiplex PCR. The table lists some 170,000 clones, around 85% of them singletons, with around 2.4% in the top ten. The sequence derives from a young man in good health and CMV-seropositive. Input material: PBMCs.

Here the CDR3 reads CASSLRSGVYNSPLHF. The CDR3 DNA sequence: TGTGCCAGCAGCTTACGGTCAGGGGTTTATAATTCACCCCTCCACTTT. The V call is TRBV5-4, the J call TRBJ1-6, with D maybe TRBD1 (6 bases). There are 16 residues in the CDR3. Germline V gene lookup returns CDR1 SGHNT and CDR2 YYREEE (reference sequence). V was clipped by 2 bases and J by 4 bases, with 13 bases between them.